These 15 T cell receptor beta chains were all obtained from the same sample, sequenced in a study of cytomegalovirus exposure and HLA in healthy donors. The protocol was immunoSEQ multiplex PCR, while the TCRdb copy is restricted to in-frame clones and leaves out a portion. The table shows approximately 150,000 clones, with just over 90% occurring only once. Sequencing was done on a sample of PBMCs. Receptors originate from a man between 18 and 29 years old in good health and CMV-seronegative.

V is TRBV5-5 and J is TRBJ2-1; 7 bases fit TRBD1. Trimming cost V 0 bases and J 3 bases; bases outside gene matches: 3. CDR3 length equals 15 residues. From germline, CDR1 is SGHKS and CDR2 YYEKEE (reference sequence). As DNA, the CDR3 is TGTGCCAGCAGCTTGGGACAGGGTAGCTACAATGAGCAGTTCTTC. This encodes CASSLGQGSYNEQFF.

The chain carries TRBV5-6 and TRBJ2-7; 7 bases line up with TRBD1. The germline gives CDR1 SGHDT, CDR2 YYEEEE. V trimming: 2 bases; J trimming: 4 bases; junction bases outside the gene matches: 12. The CDR3 sequence is 16 residues long. The CDR3 region has the DNA TGTGCCAGCAGCTTCAGCCCGGGACAGATGTTTTACGAGCAGTACTTC. Its protein is CASSFSPGQMFYEQYF.

V is TRBV5-4 and J is TRBJ2-2; 10 nucleotides match TRBD1. The CDR3 has 14 amino acids. Germline V CDR1 and CDR2: SGHNT, YYREEE (reference sequence). With 4 bases clipped from V and 6 bases from J, the junction kept 3 bases outside the gene matches. The CDR3 DNA sequence: TGTGCCAGCAGCACAGGGACAGGGGCCGGGGAGCTGTTTTTT. Translation: CASSTGTGAGELFF. Drawing the rest from reference TRBV5-4 and TRBJ2-2, the complete variable domain is ETGVTQSPTHLIKTRGQQVTLRCSSQSGHNTVSWYQQALGQGPQFIFQYYREEENGRGNFPPRFSGLQFPNYSSELNVNALELDDSALYLCASSTGTGAGELFFGEGSRLTVL.

The chain has TRBV30 and TRBJ1-1; D not certain. Germline-derived CDR1 and CDR2 are GTSNPN and SVGIG (reference sequence). Trimming took off 0 bases at V and 1 base at J, with 6 bases between the two ends. CDR3 length equals 13 residues. The CDR3 DNA reads as TGTGCCTGGAGTGTTTGGCCGAACACTGAAGCTTTCTTT. Amino acids: CAWSVWPNTEAFF.

This chain uses TRBV19 with TRBJ1-4; perhaps TRBD1 as D (5 bases). Trimming shortened V by 3 bases and J by 5 bases, and 13 bases separated the two germline ends. Germline CDR1 reads LNHDA; CDR2 reads SQIVND (reference sequence). This CDR3 is built from 15 residues. In nucleotides, the CDR3 is TGTGCCAGTAGTATTCCCAGGGATCGAAATGAAAAACTGTTTTTT. It yields the protein CASSIPRDRNEKLFF.

This clone came up once. The chain links TRBV5-8 to TRBJ2-1; 7 bases are a match to TRBD1. This CDR3 is built from 13 residues. CDR1 SGHTS and CDR2 YDEGEE come from the germline V gene. Trimming cost V 4 bases and J 10 bases; bases outside gene matches: 8. The CDR3 DNA sequence: TGTGCCAGCAGCCAACGACAGGGCCGCGAGCAGTTCTTC. Its translation: CASSQRQGREQFF. Full variable domain (missing parts from reference TRBV5-8 and TRBJ2-1): EAGVTQSPTHLIKTRGQQATLRCSPISGHTSVYWYQQALGLGLQFLLWYDEGEERNRGNFPPRFSGRQFPNYSSELNVNALELEDSALYLCASSQRQGREQFFGPGTRLTVL.

This clone showed up just once. The chain links TRBV30 to TRBJ2-5; D is possibly TRBD1 (6 bases). V lost 1 base and J 5 bases, leaving 14 bases between the germline ends. Germline V gene lookup returns CDR1 GTSNPN and CDR2 SVGIG (reference sequence). The CDR3 is 14 residues long. CDR3: CAWSGDMYLETQYF. CDR3 coding DNA: TGTGCCTGGAGTGGGGACATGTATTTGGAGACCCAGTACTTC.

The chain recombines TRBV7-9 with TRBJ1-4; TRBD1 aligns across 8 bases. CDR3 length: 19 residues. J lost 0 bases, V lost 1 base, and 10 bases had no gene match. The germline gives CDR1 SEHNR, CDR2 FQNEAQ (reference sequence). The CDR3 reads CASSLVETDRDATNEKLFF. CDR3 bases: TGTGCCAGCAGCTTAGTTGAGACGGACAGGGATGCAACTAATGAAAAACTGTTTTTT.

This clone was picked up one time. This chain uses TRBV5-4 with TRBJ2-7; 9 nucleotides align to TRBD2. This CDR3 comprises 16 residues. V shed 4 bases and J 2 bases; nucleotides not matched to a gene: 10. Germline CDR1 is SGHNT and CDR2 is YYREEE (reference sequence). The CDR3 here is CASSLRLAENPYEQYF. The CDR3, as DNA: TGTGCCAGCAGCCTACGACTAGCGGAAAACCCCTACGAGCAGTACTTC.

This chain links TRBV6-5 with TRBJ2-1; 9 positions match TRBD2. The CDR3 runs 15 residues. Germline V gene data show CDR1 as MNHEY and CDR2 as SVGAGI. Unmatched junction bases numbered 4, after V lost 5 bases and J lost 2 bases. The DNA of the CDR3 is TGTGCCAGCAGTGTAGGACTAGCGACCTACAATGAGCAGTTCTTC. It specifies CASSVGLATYNEQFF.

This clone has just a few counts. This chain links TRBV10-3 with TRBJ1-2, with 7 nucleotides matching TRBD1. With 2 bases clipped from V and 8 bases from J, the junction kept 5 bases outside the gene matches. The CDR3 is 13 amino acids. CDR1 and CDR2 (germline): ENHRY, SYGVKD. CDR3 protein: CAISEPTGTGYTF. As DNA, the CDR3 is TGTGCCATCAGTGAGCCGACAGGGACCGGCTACACCTTC.

The chain has TRBV9 and TRBJ1-4; possibly TRBD1 for D (6 bases). V lost 3 bases and J lost 0, with 9 bases in between. CDR3 length: 15 residues. Germline assignment: CDR1 SGDLS and CDR2 YYNGEE. The CDR3 spells CASSAEGATNEKLFF. CDR3 DNA sequence: TGTGCCAGCAGCGCCGAGGGGGCAACTAATGAAAAACTGTTTTTT.

The J gene is TRBJ2-7, the V gene TRBV5-6; D is possibly TRBD2 (5 bases). Germline V gene lookup returns CDR1 SGHDT and CDR2 YYEEEE. Trimming stripped 4 bases from V and 2 bases from J, with 16 bases between. The CDR3 is made up of 15 amino acids. Here the CDR3 reads CASSPGLFDTYEQYV. The CDR3, as DNA: TGTGCCAGCAGCCCTGGACTTTTCGATACCTACGAGCAGTACGTC.

The J gene is TRBJ2-3, the V gene TRBV5-1; 8 nucleotides line up with TRBD1. V trimming: 4 bases; J trimming: 1 base; junction bases outside the gene matches: 5. CDR3 length: 15 residues. Germline CDR1 reads SGHRS; CDR2 reads YFSETQ. CDR3 sequence: CASSIQGEGTDTQYF. Here the CDR3 DNA reads TGCGCCAGCAGCATACAGGGGGAGGGCACAGATACGCAGTATTTT.

This chain connects TRBV19 to TRBJ2-3, with D perhaps matching TRBD1 (5 bases). The CDR3 extends over 14 amino acids. Per the germline V gene, CDR1 is LNHDA and CDR2 is SQIVND (reference sequence). The ends were cut back, 5 bases at V and 0 bases at J, with 9 bases in the middle. The CDR3 reads CASSLRQSTDTQYF. CDR3 nucleotides: TGTGCCAGTAGTCTCCGACAGAGCACAGATACGCAGTATTTT.